The following is a T cell receptor beta chain sequence with its context. Its matching antigen is unknown. This sample's TCRbeta library carried unique molecular identifier barcodes. TCRdb passed the PCR reads through MiXCR, listing each CDR3 protein once. The data show some 150,000 distinct CDR3 sequences, about 8.8% seen once. The V and J ends lost 5 bases and 6 bases respectively, with 23 bases between them. The CDR3 spans 17 residues. The germline V gene encodes CDR1 SGHVS and CDR2 FQNEAQ. The data stem from a study of T-cell reconstitution after alpha-beta-depleted transplantation in children. Study-wide findings and caveats: Fresh T-cell production supplied most of the T-cell counts and diversity seen one year after transplant. From surviving recipient T cells and thymic progenitors came the high day-60 TCRbeta diversity observed in some patients. Roughly two months post-transplant, alpha-beta T cells reportedly originated from several hundred graft clones that had expanded.

Here the sequenced sample was PBMCs, mostly from graft donor cells, taken 180 days after TCRalphabeta/CD19-depleted stem cell transplant. This receptor was obtained from a female patient aged 2-15 years who had a stem cell transplant for congenital amegakaryocytic thrombocytopenia, so the T cells may come from the graft donor. The rearrangement uses TRBV7-8 and TRBJ2-1, with D possibly TRBD1 on 6 matching bases. The CDR3 DNA follows: TGTGCCAGCAGCCCCCTGGTATGGGGGCCTAACTTCAATGAGCAGTTCTTC. The encoded protein is CASSPLVWGPNFNEQFF.